This T cell receptor beta chain was captured by sequencing in a study of blood T cell repertoires in COVID-19. At the level of the study: The United States, Italy and Spain were the sources of the acute and convalescent COVID-19 samples. PBMCs, B-cell-depleted T cells, or T cells provided the cDNA or gDNA that made up the material.

The assay was immunoSEQ multiplex PCR, and TCRdb's table has in-frame clones only and misses some. The sample consists of 50,000 to 65,000 clones, over 70% of them appearing once. The CDR3 is 11 amino acids. V was pared by 7 bases and J by 12 bases, with 13 bases between. Germline CDR1 and CDR2: SGHAT and FQNNGV. Sequenced material: peripheral blood. The gene calls are TRBV11-2 and TRBJ2-1, with D possibly TRBD1 on 5 matching bases. This TCR came from a human donor in a cohort sampled during active COVID-19. The CDR3 reads CASTTGNTQFF. CDR3 sequence (DNA): TGTGCCAGCACCACAGGTAACACGCAGTTCTTC.